This is a list of T cell receptor beta chains from one sample in a study of low-dose radiotherapy and immunotherapy resistance in tumors. MiXCR, applied by TCRdb to the reads, yields one record per CDR3 protein. This table has tens of thousands of distinct CDR3 sequences, approximately 19% appearing once. The sample in question was PBMCs, obtained before treatment. Receptors originate from a male donor with prostate cancer. CDR3s leave out the opening cysteine and the closing phenylalanine or tryptophan. The order of the fields is V gene, CDR3 protein.

V: TRBV6-1; CDR3: ASTSGGTQY
V: TRBV28; CDR3: ASSRMGTTNKKGF
V: TRBV5-1; CDR3: ASSLDQQNTEAF
V: TRBV29-1; CDR3: SVESSSGGNGELF
V: TRBV5-8; CDR3: ASSRTGTSNEQF
V: TRBV6-2/TRBV6-3; CDR3: ASSPWTAYGADTQY
V: TRBV3-1; CDR3: ASSQDPGASTDTQY
V: TRBV7-9; CDR3: ASSPTYTENTIY
V: TRBV4-1; CDR3: ASSQDQAVANTGELF
V: TRBV9; CDR3: ASSSGLLTDTQY
V: TRBV20-1; CDR3: SASQAYEQY
V: TRBV5-1; CDR3: ASSNDRPSYNSPLH
V: TRBV9; CDR3: ASSVEYSMNTEAF
V: TRBV19; CDR3: ASSTRDNYGYT
V: TRBV9; CDR3: ASSVVGTATYEQY
V: TRBV6-2/TRBV6-3; CDR3: ASSYHLGQSELAKNIQY
V: TRBV4-1; CDR3: ASSQRTGTARPRYGYT
V: TRBV28; CDR3: ASSPPAGQDKAF
V: TRBV28; CDR3: ASSSQGQGHEKLF
V: TRBV3-1; CDR3: ASSGGTGASEQY
V: TRBV18; CDR3: ASSPASRRGNTGELF
V: TRBV15; CDR3: ATSRDGRQGGTQY
V: TRBV27; CDR3: ASSLSFSYGYT